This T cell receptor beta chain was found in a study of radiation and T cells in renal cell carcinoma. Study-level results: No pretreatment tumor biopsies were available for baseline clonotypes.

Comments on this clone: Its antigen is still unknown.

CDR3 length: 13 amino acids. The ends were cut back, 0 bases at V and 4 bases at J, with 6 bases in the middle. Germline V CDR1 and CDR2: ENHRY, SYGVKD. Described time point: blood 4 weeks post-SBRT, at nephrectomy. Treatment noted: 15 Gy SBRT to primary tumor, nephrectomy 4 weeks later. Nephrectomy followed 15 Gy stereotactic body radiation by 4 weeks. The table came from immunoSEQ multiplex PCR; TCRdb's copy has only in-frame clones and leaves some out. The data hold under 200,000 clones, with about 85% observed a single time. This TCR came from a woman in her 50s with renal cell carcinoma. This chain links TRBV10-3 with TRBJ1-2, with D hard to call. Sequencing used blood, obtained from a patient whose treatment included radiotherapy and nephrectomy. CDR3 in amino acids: CAISESPGYGYTF. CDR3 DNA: TGTGCCATCAGTGAGTCGCCGGGCTATGGCTACACCTTC.